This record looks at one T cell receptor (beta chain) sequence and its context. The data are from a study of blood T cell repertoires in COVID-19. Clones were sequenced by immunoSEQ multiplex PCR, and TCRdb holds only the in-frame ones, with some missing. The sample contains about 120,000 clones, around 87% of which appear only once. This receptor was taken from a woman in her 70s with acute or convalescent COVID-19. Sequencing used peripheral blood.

The CDR3 sequence: CASSDIGVLRNQPQHF. CDR3 sequence (DNA): TGTGCCAGCAGTGATATCGGGGTTCTGCGCAATCAGCCCCAGCATTTT. The chain joins TRBV6-1 to TRBJ1-5; D is ambiguous. CDR3 size: 16 residues. Per germline, CDR1 MNHNS and CDR2 SASEGT. The V end was cut by 3 bases, the J end by 2 bases, with 14 bases between.